This T cell receptor (beta chain) was sequenced in a study of long-term antiretroviral therapy in people with HIV. Study findings and constraints: The range of CDR3 lengths in HIV repertoires proved narrower than that found in controls.

immunoSEQ v3.0 was run at survey level. This table comes from immunoSEQ multiplex PCR, and its TCRdb copy is limited to in-frame clones, with some not included. The table has some 19,000 clones, 79% seen once. Concerning this clone itself: What it recognizes is unknown.

Trimming shortened V by 3 bases and J by 0 bases, and 8 bases separated the two germline ends. Germline CDR1 reads WNHNN; CDR2 reads SYGVQD (reference sequence). CDR3 length equals 14 residues. This chain joins TRBV10-1 and TRBJ1-1; D is ambiguous. This specimen consisted of unsorted PBMCs, obtained 4.1 years after starting antiretroviral therapy. This receptor was obtained from a woman between 35 and 50 years old with HIV. CDR3 sequence reads: CASSDASVNTEAFF. The CDR3 nucleotides are TGCGCCAGCAGTGACGCCAGTGTGAACACTGAAGCTTTCTTT.